Following are 9 T cell receptor beta chains from one sample sequenced in a study of blood T cell repertoires in COVID-19. The assay was immunoSEQ multiplex PCR, and TCRdb's table has in-frame clones only and misses some. The sample lists 120,000 to 150,000 clones, 60% to 85% occurring once. The sample comprised peripheral blood. All receptors come from a man aged 45-60 years with acute or convalescent COVID-19.

To note about this clone: At the DNA level, this CDR3 is encoded by other sequences in the same sample as well. J is TRBJ1-1 and V is TRBV12-5; D remains ambiguous. V gave up 3 bases and J gave up 0 bases, with 5 bases separating them. Germline loops: CDR1 LGHNT, CDR2 FRNRAP. This CDR3 is 13 amino acids long. In DNA, the CDR3 is TGTGCTAGTGGTTTTGAGGTGAACACTGAAGCTTTCTTT. This sequence encodes CASGFEVNTEAFF.

The genes are TRBV6-5 and TRBJ2-7; 8 nucleotides line up with TRBD1. Germline V gene sequence: CDR1 MNHEY, CDR2 SVGAGI. The V and J ends lost 6 bases and 6 bases, in that order; junction bases with no gene match: 4. The CDR3 spans 12 residues. The CDR3 reads CASSRDRGEQYV. The CDR3 DNA follows: TGTGCCAGCAGCCGAGACAGGGGCGAGCAGTACGTC.

A remark on this clone: Other DNA variants within this sample encode the same CDR3. The chain carries TRBV9 and TRBJ2-2; D may be TRBD2 (5 bases). The CDR3 sequence is 14 residues long. Germline assignment: CDR1 SGDLS and CDR2 YYNGEE. Trimming shortened V by 1 base and J by 2 bases, and 6 bases separated the two germline ends. The CDR3 loop is CASSVTGNTGELFF. The CDR3 DNA sequence: TGTGCCAGCAGCGTAACGGGAAACACCGGGGAGCTGTTTTTT.

The genes are TRBV2 and TRBJ2-1; TRBD1 aligns across 11 bases. Looked up from germline, CDR1 is SNHLY and CDR2 is FYNNEI. The CDR3 runs to 13 residues. V shed 10 bases, J shed 9 bases, and the junction held 8 bases outside the gene matches. The CDR3 loop reads CATTDRGPGEQFF. CDR3 DNA sequence: TGTGCCACCACGGACAGGGGGCCTGGTGAGCAGTTCTTC. Together with reference TRBV2 and TRBJ2-1, the CDR3 gives the full variable domain: EPEVTQTPSHQVTQMGQEVILRCVPISNHLYFYWYRQILGQKVEFLVSFYNNEISEKSEIFDDQFSVERPDGSNFTLKIRSTKLEDSAMYFCATTDRGPGEQFFGPGTRLTVL.

This clone has just a few counts. The chain combines TRBV6-1 with TRBJ1-2, with D uncertain. With 2 bases removed from V and 4 bases from J, the gap between germline ends came to 8 bases. The CDR3 runs 13 residues. Germline CDR1 reads MNHNS; CDR2 reads SASEGT. CDR3 sequence: CASSEYTLYGYTF. CDR3 nucleotide sequence: TGTGCCAGCAGTGAATACACCCTCTATGGCTACACCTTC.

This chain connects TRBV14 to TRBJ2-2; D unclear. From germline, CDR1 is SGHDN and CDR2 FVKESK. The CDR3 spans 13 residues. V lost 0 bases and J lost 7, with 6 bases in between. CDR3 sequence: CASSQDTGGELFF. CDR3 DNA: TGTGCCAGCAGCCAAGATACCGGCGGGGAGCTGTTTTTT.

V and J are TRBV7-8 and TRBJ2-7; D uncertain. The V and J ends lost 5 bases and 4 bases respectively, with 15 bases between them. The germline V gene has CDR1 SGHVS and CDR2 FQNEAQ. The CDR3 extends over 14 amino acids. The CDR3, as DNA: TGTGCCAGCAGCCTCTACTTAAACTCATACGAGCAGTACTTC. It translates to CASSLYLNSYEQYF.

This clone was seen only a few times. CDR3 sequence reads: CASSLQGVAETQYF. The CDR3 DNA reads TGCGCCAGCAGCTTACAGGGGGTGGCGGAGACCCAGTACTTC. V is TRBV5-1 and J is TRBJ2-5; TRBD1 agrees at 8 bases. In germline, CDR1 is SGHRS, CDR2 YFSETQ. CDR3 length: 14 residues. The junction had 5 bases not matched to a gene; V was cut back by 2 bases and J by 5 bases.

The chain employs TRBV30 and TRBJ2-2; weak D call: TRBD1 (5 bases). CDR1 is GTSNPN and CDR2 is SVGIG in the germline V gene (reference sequence). CDR3 length equals 14 residues. The V and J ends lost 5 bases and 6 bases respectively, with 16 bases between them. CDR3: CAWDPYEQAGELFF. CDR3 coding DNA: TGTGCCTGGGATCCCTACGAACAGGCCGGGGAGCTGTTTTTT.